What follows are 10 T cell receptor beta chains derived from one specimen sequenced in a study of blood T cell repertoires in COVID-19. Profiling relied on immunoSEQ multiplex PCR, and the TCRdb table lists in-frame clones only, not all of them. The data hold 300,000 to 400,000 clones, with about 87% observed a single time. The sequencing sample was made of peripheral blood. Source of these receptors: a young man with COVID-19, enrolled during active disease.

The chain has TRBV7-2 and TRBJ2-1; a possible D gene is TRBD2 (7 bases). The CDR3 runs 17 residues. Between the trimmed V and J ends, which lost 4 bases and 3 bases, there was a span of 19 bases. The germline V gene has CDR1 SGHTA and CDR2 FQGNSA. The CDR3 nucleotides read TGTGCCAGCAGCTCCCCGGGGGGCGCGGGTCACTACAATGAGCAGTTCTTC. It yields the protein CASSSPGGAGHYNEQFF.

The chain recombines TRBV7-9 with TRBJ1-1; perhaps TRBD1 as D (6 bases). The germline V gene encodes CDR1 SEHNR and CDR2 FQNEAQ (reference sequence). Between the trimmed V and J ends, which lost 6 bases and 8 bases, there was a span of 19 bases. This CDR3 has 14 amino acids. CDR3 DNA sequence: TGTGCCAGCAGTTCTCCGACAGGACCTCCCGAAGCTTTCTTT. Its protein product is CASSSPTGPPEAFF.

The chain couples TRBV7-9 to TRBJ1-2, with D tentatively TRBD1 (5 bases). The CDR3 runs 13 residues. V was pared by 1 base and J by 3 bases, with 6 bases between. The germline V gene has CDR1 SEHNR and CDR2 FQNEAQ (reference sequence). CDR3 protein: CASSLGGDYGYTF. CDR3 sequence (DNA): TGTGCCAGCAGCTTAGGGGGGGACTATGGCTACACCTTC.

V and J are TRBV14 and TRBJ2-5; maybe TRBD2 (5 bases). Germline assignment: CDR1 SGHDN and CDR2 FVKESK. The V end was cut by 4 bases, the J end by 4 bases, with 16 bases between. This CDR3 has 15 amino acids. CDR3 loop: CASSPAGLGGETQYF. The CDR3 DNA reads as TGTGCCAGCAGCCCCGCCGGCCTAGGAGGAGAGACCCAGTACTTC.

This chain connects TRBV11-2 to TRBJ2-7; D unresolved. Trimming removed 5 bases at V and 0 bases at J, with 11 bases between. The CDR3 has 14 amino acids. Germline V CDR1 and CDR2: SGHAT, FQNNGV. As DNA, the CDR3 is TGTGCCAGCAGCCGACACCACCTCTCCTACGAGCAGTACTTC. Translated, it gives CASSRHHLSYEQYF. The complete variable domain, with remaining parts taken from reference TRBV11-2 and TRBJ2-7, reads EAGVAQSPRYKIIEKRQSVAFWCNPISGHATLYWYQQILGQGPKLLIQFQNNGVVDDSQLPKDRFSAERLKGVDSTLKIQPAKLEDSAVYLCASSRHHLSYEQYFGPGTRLTVT.

The table lists this clone with a count of one. V and J are TRBV3-1 (or the pseudogene TRBV3-2) and TRBJ2-3, with TRBD1 matching 8 bases. Germline CDR1 LGHDT, CDR2 YNNKEL (reference sequence). The CDR3 totals 15 residues. V lost 4 bases to trimming and J lost 1 base; unmatched junction nucleotides: 4. The CDR3 loop is CASSPGQGGTDTQYF. CDR3 coding DNA: TGTGCCAGCAGCCCTGGACAGGGAGGCACAGATACGCAGTATTTT.

The chain combines TRBV11-3 with TRBJ2-7; 8 bases align to TRBD1. The CDR3 is 13 residues long. The V gene's germline CDR1 is SGHNT and CDR2 YENEEA. The V gene end was trimmed by 11 bases and the J gene end by 3 bases; junction bases not matched to a gene: 9. CDR3 nucleotide sequence: TGTGCCCAGCGGCAGGGGGCTTTCTACGAGCAGTACTTC. Its protein is CAQRQGAFYEQYF.

This chain uses TRBV24-1 with TRBJ2-1; D might be TRBD1 (6 bases). The V and J ends lost 4 bases and 6 bases respectively, with 15 bases between them. This CDR3 is built from 15 residues. CDR1 is KGHDR and CDR2 is SFDVKD in the germline V gene. CDR3 in DNA: TGTGCCACCAGTGACCGGAAATTAGGGGGCAATGAGCAGTTCTTC. Protein: CATSDRKLGGNEQFF.

V usage is TRBV5-4 and J usage is TRBJ1-3; D is possibly TRBD1 (5 bases). Trimming took off 4 bases at V and 0 bases at J, with 11 bases between the two ends. CDR3 length equals 15 residues. Germline assignment: CDR1 SGHNT and CDR2 YYREEE (reference sequence). In DNA, the CDR3 is TGTGCCAGCAGCCGGGACTCCTTCTCTGGAAACACCATATATTTT. This translates into CASSRDSFSGNTIYF.

This clone came up a few times. The V gene is TRBV5-1, the J gene TRBJ2-1; TRBD1 aligns across 7 bases. Germline V gives CDR1 SGHRS, CDR2 YFSETQ. The CDR3 has 13 amino acids. J gave up 5 bases and V 4 bases, and 3 bases lay outside the gene matches. CDR3 sequence (DNA): TGCGCCAGCAGCCGGACAGGTCACAATGAGCAGTTCTTC. This encodes CASSRTGHNEQFF.